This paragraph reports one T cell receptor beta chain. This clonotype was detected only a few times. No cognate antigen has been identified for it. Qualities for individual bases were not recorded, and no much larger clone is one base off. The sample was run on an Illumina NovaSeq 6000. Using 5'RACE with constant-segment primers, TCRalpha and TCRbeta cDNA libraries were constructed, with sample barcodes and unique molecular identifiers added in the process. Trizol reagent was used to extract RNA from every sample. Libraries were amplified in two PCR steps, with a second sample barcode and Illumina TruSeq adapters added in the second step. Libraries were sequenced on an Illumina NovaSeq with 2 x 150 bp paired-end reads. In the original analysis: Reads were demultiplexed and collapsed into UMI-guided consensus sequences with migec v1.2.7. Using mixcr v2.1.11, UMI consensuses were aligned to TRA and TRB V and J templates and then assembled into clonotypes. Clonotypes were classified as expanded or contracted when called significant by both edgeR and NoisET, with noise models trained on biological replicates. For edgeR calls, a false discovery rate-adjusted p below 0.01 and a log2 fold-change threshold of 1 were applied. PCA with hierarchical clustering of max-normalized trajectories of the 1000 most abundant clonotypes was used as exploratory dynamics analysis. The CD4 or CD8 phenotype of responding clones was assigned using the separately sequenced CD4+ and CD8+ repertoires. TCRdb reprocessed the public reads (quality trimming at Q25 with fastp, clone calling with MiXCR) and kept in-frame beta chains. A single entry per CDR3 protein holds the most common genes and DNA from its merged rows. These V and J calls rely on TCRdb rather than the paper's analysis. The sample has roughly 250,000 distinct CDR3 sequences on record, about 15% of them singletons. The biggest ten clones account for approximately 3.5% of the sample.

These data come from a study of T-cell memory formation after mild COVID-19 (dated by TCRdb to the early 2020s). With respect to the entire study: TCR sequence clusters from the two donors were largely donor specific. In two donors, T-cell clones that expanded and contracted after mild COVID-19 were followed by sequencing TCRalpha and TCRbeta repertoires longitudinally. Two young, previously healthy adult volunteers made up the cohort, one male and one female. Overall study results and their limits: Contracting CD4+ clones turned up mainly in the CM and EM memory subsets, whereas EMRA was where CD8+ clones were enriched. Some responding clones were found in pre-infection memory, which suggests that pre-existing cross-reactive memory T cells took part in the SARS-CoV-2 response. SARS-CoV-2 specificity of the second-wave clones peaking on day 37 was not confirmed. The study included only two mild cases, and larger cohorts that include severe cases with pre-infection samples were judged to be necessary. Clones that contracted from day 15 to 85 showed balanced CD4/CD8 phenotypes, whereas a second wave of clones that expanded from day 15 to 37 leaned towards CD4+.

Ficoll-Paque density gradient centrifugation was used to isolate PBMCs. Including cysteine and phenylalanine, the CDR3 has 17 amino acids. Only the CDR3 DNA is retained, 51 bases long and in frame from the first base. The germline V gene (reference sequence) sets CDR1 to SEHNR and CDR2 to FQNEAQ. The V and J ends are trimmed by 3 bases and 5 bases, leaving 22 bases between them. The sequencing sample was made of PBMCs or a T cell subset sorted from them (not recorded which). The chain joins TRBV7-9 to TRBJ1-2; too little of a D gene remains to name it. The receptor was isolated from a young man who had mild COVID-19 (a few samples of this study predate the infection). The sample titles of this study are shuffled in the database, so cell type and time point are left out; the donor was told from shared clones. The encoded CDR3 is CASSLAAGRPSGYGYTF. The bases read TGTGCCAGCAGCTTGGCGGCGGGCAGGCCCTCTGGGTATGGCTACACCTTC.